The 23 T cell receptor beta chains given below trace back to one sample, sequenced in a study of blood T cell repertoires in COVID-19. Libraries were prepared by immunoSEQ multiplex PCR; TCRdb keeps only in-frame clonotypes and omits some of them. The data show about 530,000 clones, around 90% seen once. The sample taken for sequencing was peripheral blood. The receptor set was obtained from a woman aged 45-59 years with COVID-19, enrolled during active disease.

The gene calls are TRBV6-2 or TRBV6-3 and TRBJ1-5, with a possible D match to TRBD1 (5 bases). Per germline, CDR1 MNHEY and CDR2 SVGEGT. The CDR3 consists of 14 residues. The V and J ends lost 7 bases and 3 bases respectively, with 13 bases between them. The CDR3 here is CASTPTDSNQPQHF. The CDR3 coding sequence is TGTGCCAGCACCCCGACAGACTCCAATCAGCCCCAGCATTTT.

The chain links TRBV6-5 to TRBJ2-5; TRBD2 might be the D (6 bases). CDR1 and CDR2 (germline): MNHEY, SVGAGI. This CDR3 has 16 residues. V was shortened by 6 bases and J by 5 bases, with 22 bases between the two germline ends. The CDR3 loop reads CASSYGTPGAGETQYF. The CDR3, as DNA: TGTGCCAGCAGCTACGGGACTCCCGGGGCAGGCGAGACCCAGTACTTC.

The genes are TRBV5-1 and TRBJ1-6; D remains ambiguous. V lost 4 bases and J 8 bases, leaving 10 bases between the germline ends. Germline V lookup: CDR1 SGHRS, CDR2 YFSETQ. The CDR3 totals 13 residues. CDR3 sequence: CASSPVTDSPLHF. The CDR3 nucleotides are TGCGCCAGCAGCCCGGTTACCGATTCACCCCTCCACTTT.

The chain recombines TRBV2 with TRBJ1-1; D gene ambiguous. The length of the CDR3 is 13 residues. With 3 bases removed from V and 10 bases from J, the gap between germline ends came to 15 bases. The germline V gene has CDR1 SNHLY and CDR2 FYNNEI. The CDR3 sequence is CASSEAERPAAFF. The CDR3 bases are TGTGCCAGCAGTGAGGCTGAGAGGCCCGCAGCTTTCTTT.

The rearrangement links TRBV18 to TRBJ1-5; D unresolved. The CDR3 is 13 amino acids. Germline lookup yields CDR1 KGHSH and CDR2 LQKENI. The V gene lost 1 base and the J gene lost 4 bases, with 5 bases spanning the gap. Here the CDR3 reads CASSPRENQPQHF. CDR3 nucleotides: TGTGCCAGCTCACCACGGGAGAATCAGCCCCAGCATTTT.

The rearrangement joins TRBV18 to TRBJ1-1, with D tentatively TRBD1 (5 bases). CDR1 is KGHSH and CDR2 is LQKENI in the germline V gene. Trimming cost V 5 bases and J 0 bases, with 16 bases left between them. The CDR3 loop spans 16 amino acids. The CDR3 here is CASSYTRADMNTEAFF. For the CDR3, the DNA is TGTGCCAGCTCATACACCAGGGCAGACATGAACACTGAAGCTTTCTTT.

The chain uses TRBV6-5 and TRBJ2-7; the D gene is possibly TRBD1 (5 bases). With 8 bases removed from V and 2 bases from J, the gap between germline ends came to 16 bases. Per the germline V gene, CDR1 is MNHEY and CDR2 is SVGAGI. The CDR3 has 14 residues. DNA of the CDR3: TGTGCCAGCGGCCGTCAGGGCTCAGCCTACGAGCAGTACTTC. The encoded protein is CASGRQGSAYEQYF.

The chain joins TRBV11-1 to TRBJ1-1; D is perhaps TRBD1 (5 bases). Looked up from germline, CDR1 is SGHAT and CDR2 is FQDESV (reference sequence). Trimming took off 1 base at V and 11 bases at J, with 11 bases between the two ends. This CDR3 spans 12 amino acids. This CDR3 is CASSLGGANAFF. In DNA form, the CDR3 reads TGTGCCAGCAGCTTAGGGGGCGCGAATGCTTTCTTT. Together with reference TRBV11-1 and TRBJ1-1, the CDR3 gives the full variable domain: EAEVAQSPRYKITEKSQAVAFWCDPISGHATLYWYRQILGQGPELLVQFQDESVVDDSQLPKDRFSAERLKGVDSTLKIQPAELGDSAMYLCASSLGGANAFFGQGTRLTVV.

The genes are TRBV27 and TRBJ2-5; TRBD2 matches 10 bases. V gave up 4 bases and J gave up 3 bases; unmatched junction bases: 5. The V gene's germline CDR1 is MNHEY and CDR2 SMNVEV (reference sequence). The CDR3 covers 15 residues. The CDR3 coding sequence is TGTGCCAGCAGTTGGGCAGCGGGGGGGAAAGAGACCCAGTACTTC. Translated, it gives CASSWAAGGKETQYF.

This clone occurred a few times. DNA for the CDR3: TGTGCCAGCAGCCCCTCCGTTTTGCGTGAGCAGTACTTC. Translation: CASSPSVLREQYF. The chain has TRBV5-6 and TRBJ2-7; D is ambiguous. Germline values: CDR1 SGHDT, CDR2 YYEEEE. This CDR3 is built from 13 residues. V was clipped by 4 bases and J by 7 bases, with 15 bases between them.

The rearrangement uses TRBV3-1 (or the pseudogene TRBV3-2) and TRBJ2-7; 9 bases agree with TRBD2. There are 15 residues in the CDR3. V lost 0 bases to trimming and J lost 5 bases; unmatched junction nucleotides: 5. CDR1 and CDR2 (germline): LGHDT, YNNKEL (reference sequence). The CDR3 is CASSQDGLAMNEQYF. The CDR3 coding sequence is TGTGCCAGCAGCCAAGACGGACTAGCGATGAACGAGCAGTACTTC.

A few counts support this clone. The V and J genes are TRBV19 and TRBJ2-1, with TRBD1 matching over 8 bases. The junction had 4 bases not matched to a gene; V was cut back by 6 bases and J by 6 bases. Per the germline V gene, CDR1 is LNHDA and CDR2 is SQIVND (reference sequence). The CDR3 has 13 residues. DNA of the CDR3: TGTGCCAGTAGCCAGGACAGGGTCAATGAGCAGTTCTTC. Amino acid sequence: CASSQDRVNEQFF. Combining the CDR3 with reference TRBV19 and TRBJ2-1 gives the whole variable domain DGGITQSPKYLFRKEGQNVTLSCEQNLNHDAMYWYRQDPGQGLRLIYYSQIVNDFQKGDIAEGYSVSREKKESFPLTVTSAQKNPTAFYLCASSQDRVNEQFFGPGTRLTVL.

This chain links TRBV15 with TRBJ2-3; TRBD2 matches 8 bases. Germline V lookup: CDR1 LNHNV, CDR2 YYDKDF (reference sequence). This CDR3 is 15 amino acids long. V shed 5 bases, J shed 0 bases, and the junction held 4 bases outside the gene matches. The CDR3 sequence is CATSSAGGSTDTQYF. The CDR3, as DNA: TGTGCCACCAGCTCGGCGGGGGGTAGCACAGATACGCAGTATTTT.

V and J are TRBV27 and TRBJ2-7; 10 bases match TRBD1. V was clipped by 6 bases and J by 4 bases; unmatched bases: 15. The germline CDR1 and CDR2 sequences are MNHEY and SMNVEV (reference sequence). The CDR3 totals 17 residues. CDR3 bases: TGTGCCAGCAGCCTCGCCTACTCGGGACAGGGGTCTTACGAGCAGTACTTC. This encodes CASSLAYSGQGSYEQYF.

V gene TRBV7-2 combines with J gene TRBJ2-7; D might be TRBD2 (5 bases). Between the trimmed V and J ends, which lost 6 bases and 6 bases, there was a span of 15 bases. The CDR3 has 13 amino acids. Germline V lookup: CDR1 SGHTA, CDR2 FQGNSA. The chain's CDR3 is CASRTQREGEQYF. Here the CDR3 DNA reads TGTGCCAGCAGGACCCAGCGAGAGGGCGAGCAGTACTTC.

This rearrangement joins TRBV5-1 to TRBJ1-2; TRBD1 matches 7 bases. Germline V gene sequence: CDR1 SGHRS, CDR2 YFSETQ. This CDR3 is 16 amino acids long. Trimming took 3 bases from V and 0 from J; bases not matched to a gene: 8. CDR3: CASSSGQVGPNYGYTF. In nucleotides, the CDR3 is TGCGCCAGCAGCTCCGGACAGGTGGGACCTAACTATGGCTACACCTTC.

Of note for this clone: Germline is not matched at one junction end, which may reflect a read error. This chain connects TRBV6-5 to TRBJ1-1, with 7 bases that match TRBD1. Germline CDR1 MNHEY, CDR2 SVGAGI. This CDR3 is 15 amino acids long. The CDR3 here is CASRYFDREDTEAFF. The CDR3 DNA sequence: TGTGCCAGCAGATACTTCGACAGGGAGGACACTGAAGCTTTCTTT.

This clone has at least ten counts. The chain employs TRBV10-3 and TRBJ2-3; possibly TRBD2 for D (6 bases). Germline CDR1 ENHRY, CDR2 SYGVKD. Trimming took 1 base from V and 2 from J, leaving 7 bases between them. This CDR3 is built from 14 residues. The CDR3 is CAISEWGDTDTQYF. CDR3 sequence (DNA): TGTGCCATCAGTGAGTGGGGGGACACAGATACGCAGTATTTT.

CDR3 DNA: TGCAGCGTTGAAGAGGTAGCGGGGGGGCCCAGGAGCTCCTACGAGCAGTACTTC. Residues: CSVEEVAGGPRSSYEQYF. This sequence joins TRBV29-1 and TRBJ2-7; 11 bases match TRBD2. J gave up 0 bases and V 0 bases, and 10 bases lay outside the gene matches. The CDR3 contains 18 residues. Looked up from germline, CDR1 is SQVTM and CDR2 is ANQGSEA.

The rearrangement joins TRBV10-3 to TRBJ2-1, with TRBD2 as a possible D gene (6 bases). V lost 3 bases to trimming and J lost 8 bases, with 20 bases between them. This CDR3 is built from 16 residues. Germline lookup yields CDR1 ENHRY and CDR2 SYGVKD. This CDR3 is CAISENLGGLRDEQFF. CDR3 bases: TGTGCCATCAGTGAAAATCTGGGAGGCCTTCGGGATGAGCAGTTCTTC.

V usage is TRBV18 and J usage is TRBJ2-2; possible D gene TRBD2, 5 bases. CDR1 KGHSH and CDR2 LQKENI come from the germline V gene. V lost 2 bases and J 2 bases, leaving 12 bases between the germline ends. CDR3 length: 16 amino acids. Here the CDR3 DNA reads TGTGCCAGCTCACCAAGGGCAGGACTCAACACCGGGGAGCTGTTTTTT. Amino acids: CASSPRAGLNTGELFF.

The V and J genes are TRBV29-1 and TRBJ2-7; 7 nucleotides agree with TRBD1. Germline lookup yields CDR1 SQVTM and CDR2 ANQGSEA. Trimming took 4 bases from V and 6 from J; bases not matched to a gene: 15. This CDR3 spans 15 amino acids. The CDR3 DNA follows: TGCAGCGTTGGTAGGGGGCCGGGGTCCAAGGGCGAGCAGTACTTC. Its protein product is CSVGRGPGSKGEQYF.

A few counts support this clone. This chain uses TRBV11-2 with TRBJ2-7, with 10 nucleotides matching TRBD2. The CDR3 totals 14 residues. Germline CDR1 reads SGHAT; CDR2 reads FQNNGV. With 6 bases clipped from V and 12 bases from J, the junction kept 14 bases outside the gene matches. The CDR3 loop is CASRPGTSELSAYF. The CDR3 nucleotides are TGTGCCAGCAGACCCGGGACTAGCGAATTAAGCGCGTACTTC.